The clone carrying this T cell receptor beta chain was counted at least ten times. This specimen belongs to a study of blood T cell repertoires in COVID-19. About the study: Both acute and convalescent COVID-19 samples were obtained from the United States, Italy and Spain.

Original processing methods: Reference gene primer amplification yielded estimated nucleated cell counts. Data came from immunoSEQ multiplex PCR; TCRdb stores just in-frame clones and leaves some out. The D gene and trimming were derived from the DNA, and the V and J assignments and clone size from that table. Of approximately 70,000 clones detected, 81% appear once; the ten largest clones hold about 0.8%. J was trimmed by 2 bases and V by 3 bases; bases with no gene match: 7. This CDR3 comprises 16 residues. In germline, CDR1 is LNHDA, CDR2 SQIVND (reference sequence). The sequenced sample consisted of peripheral blood. The sequence was collected from an older woman with acute or convalescent COVID-19. This sequence joins TRBV19 and TRBJ1-5, with 7 bases that match TRBD1. CDR3 residues: CASSITGDLGNQPQHF. For the CDR3, the DNA is TGTGCCAGTAGTATCACAGGGGATTTGGGCAATCAGCCCCAGCATTTT.